One and the same sample provided the 32 T cell receptor beta chains below, sequenced in a study of memory CD4+ T cells and cytomegalovirus serostatus. This table comes from immunoSEQ multiplex PCR, and its TCRdb copy is limited to in-frame clones, with some not included. This sample has 45,000 to 60,000 clones, with around 82% found just once. The sort gate was single viable CD3+CD4+CD8-CD45RO+ cells for memory CD4+ T cells. The source material was memory CD4+ T cells from blood. These receptors all come from an adult in good health and CMV-seronegative.

The chain recombines TRBV10-3 with TRBJ1-3; weak D call: TRBD1 (5 bases). Trimming cost V 11 bases and J 0 bases, with 11 bases left between them. CDR1 is ENHRY and CDR2 is SYGVKD in the germline V gene. The CDR3 is 13 residues long. CDR3 in amino acids: CAHQGTSGNTIYF. The CDR3 nucleotides are TGTGCCCACCAAGGGACCTCTGGAAACACCATATATTTT.

The gene calls are TRBV28 and TRBJ2-3, with TRBD1 matching 8 bases. CDR1 MDHEN and CDR2 SYDVKM come from the germline V gene. V was clipped by 4 bases and J by 2 bases; unmatched bases: 2. The CDR3 has 14 amino acids. The CDR3 coding sequence is TGTGCCAGCAGTTCAGGGGGCAACACAGATACGCAGTATTTT. Its translation: CASSSGGNTDTQYF.

Only one count was recorded for this clone. This chain connects TRBV15 to TRBJ1-4, with a weak D call TRBD1 (6 bases). With 0 bases removed from V and 5 bases from J, the gap between germline ends came to 7 bases. CDR3 length equals 14 residues. Germline V gene lookup returns CDR1 LNHNV and CDR2 YYDKDF (reference sequence). The CDR3 sequence is CATSRDRGNEKLFF. The CDR3 nucleotides read TGTGCCACCAGCAGAGACAGGGGAAATGAAAAACTGTTTTTT.

The chain joins TRBV6-1 to TRBJ1-2; 7 bases line up with TRBD1. This CDR3 has 15 residues. The V gene's germline CDR1 is MNHNS and CDR2 SASEGT. V shed 4 bases and J 4 bases; nucleotides not matched to a gene: 9. DNA of the CDR3: TGTGCCAGCAGTGCCGGGACAGCCTCGGGCTATGGCTACACCTTC. Protein sequence: CASSAGTASGYGYTF.

This clone was counted between two and nine times. V gene TRBV11-2 combines with J gene TRBJ2-5; D remains unclear. CDR3 length: 12 amino acids. Trimming left V 1 base short and J 5 bases short, with 5 bases between. Germline V gene lookup returns CDR1 SGHAT and CDR2 FQNNGV. CDR3 sequence: CASSLGSETQYF. CDR3 nucleotides: TGTGCCAGCAGCTTAGGTTCGGAGACCCAGTACTTC.

V is TRBV6-1 and J is TRBJ2-2; 8 positions agree with TRBD2. CDR1 is MNHNS, CDR2 SASEGT, per germline. V shed 4 bases and J 6 bases; nucleotides not matched to a gene: 1. The CDR3 runs to 13 residues. The DNA of the CDR3 is TGTGCCAGCAGTGCCGGGGGGGCCGGGGAGCTGTTTTTT. It specifies CASSAGGAGELFF.

The chain links TRBV21-1 to TRBJ2-7; the D segment call TRBD2 is taken from the table without a DNA check. TRBV21-1 is tagged as a pseudogene. This CDR3 region has 21 residues. Here the CDR3 DNA reads TGTGCCAGCAGCAAAGTGTGGCCAGCGGGACTGGCCCTCTCCCGATCCTACGAGCAGTACTTC. Translated, it gives CASSKVWPAGLALSRSYEQYF.

The rearrangement links TRBV27 to TRBJ2-3, with TRBD2 matching 10 bases. Trimming took 2 bases from V and 8 from J; bases not matched to a gene: 16. This CDR3 is built from 18 residues. CDR1 and CDR2 (germline): MNHEY, SMNVEV (reference sequence). DNA of the CDR3: TGTGCCAGCAGTTTAGAAGGCCCCAGGCTAGCGGGAGTGGGTACGCAGTATTTT. Translated: CASSLEGPRLAGVGTQYF.

V gene TRBV30 combines with J gene TRBJ1-6; D not resolved. Per germline, CDR1 GTSNPN and CDR2 SVGIG (reference sequence). This CDR3 comprises 12 residues. V was trimmed by 2 bases and J by 9 bases, leaving 8 bases between them. The CDR3 DNA reads TGTGCCTGGAGTCGGGCCAGTTCACCCCTCCACTTT. Its protein product is CAWSRASSPLHF.

V is TRBV27 and J is TRBJ2-7; D is perhaps TRBD2 (5 bases). V lost 5 bases to trimming and J lost 2 bases, with 19 bases between them. The V gene's germline CDR1 is MNHEY and CDR2 SMNVEV (reference sequence). The CDR3 is 16 residues long. The CDR3 protein is CASSTYTRKNPYEQYF. The CDR3, as DNA: TGTGCCAGCAGTACCTATACTAGGAAAAATCCCTACGAGCAGTACTTC.

The chain recombines TRBV6-1 with TRBJ1-2; D is ambiguous. The CDR3 totals 11 residues. Trimming removed 7 bases from V and 2 bases from J, with 5 bases in between. The germline gives CDR1 MNHNS, CDR2 SASEGT. In DNA form, the CDR3 reads TGTGCCAGCAAACTGAACTATGGCTACACCTTC. Translation gives CASKLNYGYTF.

The chain carries TRBV12-5 and TRBJ2-5; 12 bases line up with TRBD2. This CDR3 has 15 amino acids. After removal of 5 bases from V and 4 bases from J, the junction contained 5 bases not matched to a gene. The V gene's germline CDR1 is LGHNT and CDR2 FRNRAP. The CDR3 reads CASGLQGLAGETQYF. CDR3 coding DNA: TGTGCTAGTGGTCTACAGGGACTAGCGGGAGAGACCCAGTACTTC.

A single count supports this clone. The gene calls are TRBV7-3 and TRBJ2-1; 7 bases align to TRBD2. V shed 1 base, J shed 3 bases, and the junction held 6 bases outside the gene matches. From germline, CDR1 is SGHTA and CDR2 FQGTGA. CDR3 length: 16 residues. The CDR3 DNA is TGTGCCAGCAGCTTAAGTAGGACGGGGGGCTACAATGAGCAGTTCTTC. It encodes CASSLSRTGGYNEQFF.

This clone was counted once. V usage is TRBV28 and J usage is TRBJ1-5, with 12 bases lining up with TRBD1. CDR3 length: 16 residues. The J segment lost 7 bases and the V segment lost 5 bases, leaving 9 bases of the junction unmatched. Germline CDR1 and CDR2: MDHEN and SYDVKM. CDR3 sequence (DNA): TGTGCCAGCAGTCCGCCATCCGGGACAGGGGGCCAGCCCCAGCATTTT. It is translated as CASSPPSGTGGQPQHF.

This sequence joins TRBV6-1 and TRBJ2-2; 9 positions match TRBD1. The CDR3 consists of 16 residues. V dropped 2 bases and J dropped 5; count of bases not matched to a gene: 6. The germline V gene encodes CDR1 MNHNS and CDR2 SASEGT. CDR3 amino acids: CASSEMGTGRTGELFF. DNA for the CDR3: TGTGCCAGCAGTGAAATGGGGACAGGGAGGACCGGGGAGCTGTTTTTT.

The sample holds one count of this clone. V gene TRBV6-5 combines with J gene TRBJ2-2, with 8 bases matching TRBD2. The CDR3 sequence is 15 residues long. Looked up from germline, CDR1 is MNHEY and CDR2 is SVGAGI. Trimming cost V 2 bases and J 6 bases; bases outside gene matches: 5. CDR3 region: CASSYAGGFAGELFF. The CDR3 coding sequence is TGTGCCAGCAGTTACGCGGGAGGATTCGCCGGGGAGCTGTTTTTT.

The J gene is TRBJ1-2, the V gene TRBV27; no clear D. V lost 3 bases, J lost 0 bases, and 14 bases lay in between. The CDR3 loop spans 16 amino acids. CDR1 and CDR2 (germline): MNHEY, SMNVEV (reference sequence). As DNA, the CDR3 is TGTGCCAGCAGTTTCTTCGCGTCCGCAACTAACTATGGCTACACCTTC. Its protein is CASSFFASATNYGYTF.

The V and J genes are TRBV28 and TRBJ2-1, with 8 bases aligning to TRBD1. Germline V gene lookup returns CDR1 MDHEN and CDR2 SYDVKM. The junction had 7 bases not matched to a gene; V was cut back by 2 bases and J by 4 bases. The CDR3 runs 16 residues. CDR3 residues: CASSLRTGSLYNEQFF. The CDR3 nucleotides read TGTGCCAGCAGTTTACGGACAGGGAGCCTTTACAATGAGCAGTTCTTC. Supplemented by reference TRBV28 and TRBJ2-1, the full variable domain reads DVKVTQSSRYLVKRTGEKVFLECVQDMDHENMFWYRQDPGLGLRLIYFSYDVKMKEKGDIPEGYSVSREKKERFSLILESASTNQTSMYLCASSLRTGSLYNEQFFGPGTRLTVL.

This clone has only one observation. The chain uses TRBV7-6 and TRBJ2-3; 9 bases are a match to TRBD2. The CDR3 runs to 13 residues. The germline gives CDR1 SGHVS, CDR2 FNYEAQ. V shed 4 bases, J shed 6 bases, and the junction held 2 bases outside the gene matches. CDR3 loop: CASSSSGRDTQYF. CDR3 in DNA: TGTGCCAGCAGCTCGAGCGGGAGGGATACGCAGTATTTT.

This clone appeared a single time. This chain connects TRBV6-1 to TRBJ2-5; 7 nucleotides line up with TRBD1. The length of the CDR3 is 15 residues. J lost 1 base, V lost 4 bases, and 6 bases had no gene match. CDR1 is MNHNS, CDR2 SASEGT, per germline. The chain's CDR3 is CASSVSQGVQETQYF. DNA for the CDR3: TGTGCCAGCAGTGTTTCTCAGGGGGTCCAAGAGACCCAGTACTTC.

The CDR3 here is CASSLNPSGIYEQYF. CDR3 coding DNA: TGTGCCAGCAGCTTAAACCCTAGCGGGATTTACGAGCAGTACTTC. The rearrangement joins TRBV7-2 to TRBJ2-7; 9 nucleotides line up with TRBD2. The germline V gene encodes CDR1 SGHTA and CDR2 FQGNSA. The ends lost 2 bases at V and 4 bases at J; junction bases unmatched: 6. The CDR3 covers 15 residues.

This chain connects TRBV25-1 to TRBJ1-3, with a possible D match to TRBD1 (5 bases). Germline V gene sequence: CDR1 MGHDK, CDR2 SYGVNS. V was cut by 1 base and J by 4 bases, with 11 bases left in between. The CDR3 runs 15 residues. The CDR3 reads CASSESRGEGNTIYF. The CDR3 nucleotides are TGTGCCAGCAGTGAATCCCGGGGCGAGGGAAACACCATATATTTT.

This clone has only a few counts. The CDR3 DNA reads as TGTGCCAGCAGCGCAAACCCCGGGATCCCGGGCACTGAAGCTTTCTTT. This sequence encodes CASSANPGIPGTEAFF. This chain uses TRBV5-6 with TRBJ1-1; unclear D gene. V was shortened by 4 bases and J by 4 bases, with 20 bases between the two germline ends. The CDR3 covers 16 residues. CDR1 SGHDT and CDR2 YYEEEE come from the germline V gene.

This clone was observed a single time. The gene calls are TRBV11-2 and TRBJ2-3; D is ambiguous. Trimming pared 3 bases from V and 4 bases from J, leaving 8 bases between. Germline CDR1 is SGHAT and CDR2 is FQNNGV. The CDR3 consists of 13 residues. The CDR3 sequence is CASSFQPADTQYF. The CDR3, as DNA: TGTGCCAGCAGCTTCCAGCCGGCAGATACGCAGTATTTT.

DNA for the CDR3: TGTGCCAGCAGCGCAAGGGACAAGAGCACAGATACGCAGTATTTT. Translation: CASSARDKSTDTQYF. The V and J genes are TRBV9 and TRBJ2-3; D perhaps matches TRBD1 (6 bases). Trimming took off 3 bases at V and 0 bases at J, with 11 bases between the two ends. CDR1 and CDR2 from the germline V gene are SGDLS and YYNGEE. The CDR3 is 15 amino acids.

This sequence joins TRBV2 and TRBJ2-7; TRBD2 aligns across 11 bases. CDR1 and CDR2 from the germline V gene are SNHLY and FYNNEI. The CDR3 covers 14 residues. The ends lost 6 bases at V and 4 bases at J; junction bases unmatched: 5. CDR3 in DNA: TGTGCCAGCAGGGCCGGACTAGCGGGTTACGAGCAGTACTTC. It encodes CASRAGLAGYEQYF.

This clone showed up just a few times. V gene TRBV4-1 combines with J gene TRBJ2-2; D call uncertain. V shed 0 bases and J shed 3 bases, with 8 bases lying between them. The CDR3 length is 15 residues. The V gene's germline CDR1 is MGHRA and CDR2 YSYEKL. CDR3 amino acids: CASSQDLSYTGELFF. Here the CDR3 DNA reads TGCGCCAGCAGCCAAGATCTAAGCTACACCGGGGAGCTGTTTTTT.

The chain employs TRBV18 and TRBJ2-7, with D perhaps matching TRBD2 (6 bases). Germline V CDR1 and CDR2: KGHSH, LQKENI. The CDR3 consists of 13 residues. Trimming removed 5 bases at V and 5 bases at J, with 13 bases between. The CDR3 reads CASSSGRRNEQYF. The CDR3 nucleotides read TGTGCCAGCTCATCCGGGAGAAGGAACGAGCAGTACTTC.

The chain recombines TRBV11-2 with TRBJ2-1; 8 bases are a match to TRBD2. This CDR3 has 14 amino acids. Germline loops: CDR1 SGHAT, CDR2 FQNNGV. The V segment lost 6 bases and the J segment 9 bases; nucleotides outside the gene matches: 10. The CDR3 DNA sequence: TGTGCCAGCAGGCTAGGCGGGAGGAGTGGTGAGCAGTTCTTC. This gives the protein CASRLGGRSGEQFF.

The chain uses TRBV5-1 and TRBJ2-7; 9 bases fit TRBD1. J was trimmed by 2 bases and V by 0 bases; bases with no gene match: 6. The CDR3 is made up of 16 amino acids. Germline loops: CDR1 SGHRS, CDR2 YFSETQ. The DNA of the CDR3 is TGCGCCAGCAGCTTGGTGGGGACAGGGTCAGCCTACGAGCAGTACTTC. Protein: CASSLVGTGSAYEQYF. Complete variable domain (other parts from reference TRBV5-1 and TRBJ2-7): KAGVTQTPRYLIKTRGQQVTLSCSPISGHRSVSWYQQTPGQGLQFLFEYFSETQRNKGNFPGRFSGRQFSNSRSEMNVSTLELGDSALYLCASSLVGTGSAYEQYFGPGTRLTVT.

The chain combines TRBV19 with TRBJ2-3, with 8 bases lining up with TRBD2. The V and J ends lost 5 bases and 8 bases, in that order; junction bases with no gene match: 12. This CDR3 contains 15 residues. The germline V gene has CDR1 LNHDA and CDR2 SQIVND (reference sequence). The CDR3 protein is CASSQGSGRSGTQYF. Here the CDR3 DNA reads TGTGCCAGTAGTCAGGGCAGCGGGAGAAGTGGTACGCAGTATTTT. Full variable domain (missing parts from reference TRBV19 and TRBJ2-3): DGGITQSPKYLFRKEGQNVTLSCEQNLNHDAMYWYRQDPGQGLRLIYYSQIVNDFQKGDIAEGYSVSREKKESFPLTVTSAQKNPTAFYLCASSQGSGRSGTQYFGPGTRLTVL.

The V call is TRBV12-5, the J call TRBJ2-2; possible D gene TRBD1, 6 bases. V gave up 4 bases and J gave up 7 bases, with 13 bases separating them. CDR3 length: 14 residues. CDR1 is LGHNT and CDR2 is FRNRAP in the germline V gene. The CDR3 nucleotides read TGTGCTAGTGGTTCATCAGGGGCGAACGGGGAGCTGTTTTTT. Translating gives CASGSSGANGELFF.